A single T cell receptor beta chain is shown here with its context. Its antigen remains unknown. The assay was immunoSEQ multiplex PCR, and TCRdb's table has in-frame clones only and misses some. The table lists roughly 300,000 clones, 86% of them singletons. The germline V gene encodes CDR1 SEHNR and CDR2 FQNEAQ (reference sequence). The CDR3 totals 14 residues. Trimming took off 5 bases at V and 6 bases at J, with 13 bases between the two ends. This entry is derived from a study of cytomegalovirus exposure and HLA in healthy donors. Study-wide results and limits: The tendency of first-cohort TCR clusters to co-occur in the 120 validation repertoires was the finding of a later analysis.

The chain carries TRBV7-9 and TRBJ2-2; D might be TRBD2 (6 bases). Sequencing used PBMCs. This TCR derives from a woman aged 18-29 years in good health and CMV-seronegative. CDR3 coding DNA: TGTGCCAGCAGCCTCGGGGGTACTGCCGGGGAGCTGTTTTTT. Its protein is CASSLGGTAGELFF. The whole variable domain, remainder taken from reference TRBV7-9 and TRBJ2-2, is DTGVSQNPRHKITKRGQNVTFRCDPISEHNRLYWYRQTLGQGPEFLTYFQNEAQLEKSRLLSDRFSAERPKGSFSTLEIQRTEQGDSAMYLCASSLGGTAGELFFGEGSRLTVL.